This TCR beta chain is from a study of T cells in women clearing cervical HPV infection. Study conclusions and caveats: Timing of associations relative to infection is unclear; T-cell subsets were not isolated.

The CDR3 covers 12 residues. The germline V gene encodes CDR1 SQVTM and CDR2 ANQGSEA. V was clipped by 6 bases and J by 4 bases; unmatched bases: 3. Clones were sequenced by immunoSEQ multiplex PCR, and TCRdb holds only the in-frame ones, with some missing. The sample's table shows some 24,000 clones. With regard to this clone: Its specificity is unknown. The read terminates 3 residues ahead of where the CDR3 ends, so the germline J gene completes it.

This TCR was recovered from a woman aged 18 to 75 with a cervical HPV16 infection that either progressed to CIN3+ or cleared (not recorded which). The chain recombines TRBV29-1 with TRBJ2-3, with TRBD1 identical over 8 bases. The sequenced sample was blood buffy coat. The covered CDR3 bases are TGCAGCGTCGAACAGGGGGCAGATACG. It translates to CSVEQGADT. The entire CDR3 is CSVEQGADTQYF.